These T cell receptor beta chains were read from a single sample in a study of blood T cell repertoires in COVID-19. Data came from immunoSEQ multiplex PCR; TCRdb stores just in-frame clones and leaves some out. The sample lists 70,000 or so clones; approximately 90% were seen once. Input material: peripheral blood. The receptors originated from a human donor in a cohort sampled during active COVID-19. CDR3s include the opening cysteine and the closing phenylalanine or tryptophan. The D gene is left open where the match is weak. The size field is filled for only some rows; it gives once, few, many or a size class.

j_call v_call d_call clone_size cdr3_nt cdr3_aa
TRBJ2-7 TRBV7-2 TRBD2 NA TGTGCCAGCAGCCCCCAGACGGGACTAGCGGGAAGCGAGCAGTACTTC CASSPQTGLAGSEQYF
TRBJ2-1 TRBV19 NA NA TGTGCCAGTAGTATCACCCGATTGAGGGGGAATGAGCAGTTCTTC CASSITRLRGNEQFF
TRBJ1-5 TRBV5-5 NA NA TGTGCCAGCAGCTTGCGGGGGATGAGCAATCAGCCCCAGCATTTT CASSLRGMSNQPQHF
TRBJ2-1 TRBV5-4 TRBD2 NA TGTGCCAGCAGTATGATAGCGGGTACCAATGAGCAGTTCTTC CASSMIAGTNEQFF
TRBJ2-1 TRBV30 NA NA TGTGCCTGGAGTGTAGGGTCGGGGTATGAGCAGTTCTTC CAWSVGSGYEQFF
TRBJ2-1 TRBV5-6 TRBD2 NA TGTGCCAGCAGCGGACTAGCGGGAAAGGTCAATGAGCAGTTCTTC CASSGLAGKVNEQFF
TRBJ1-6 TRBV20-1 NA NA TGCAGTGCTAGTGGCGGACAATCCTATAATTCACCCCTCCACTTT CSASGGQSYNSPLHF
TRBJ2-7 TRBV10-3 NA NA TGTGCCACTTTACAGGGGGGGTCCTACGAGCAGTACTTC CATLQGGSYEQYF
TRBJ2-7 TRBV10-3 NA once TGTGCCATCAGTGAGGTCCTAAACTACGAGCAGTACTTC CAISEVLNYEQYF
TRBJ2-3 TRBV24-1 NA NA TGTGCCACCAGTGACCGAGCGGAGGGCACAGATACGCAGTATTTT CATSDRAEGTDTQYF
TRBJ2-2 TRBV2 NA NA TGTGCCAGCAGTGAGGGAGTCACCGGGGAGCTGTTTTTT CASSEGVTGELFF
TRBJ2-1 TRBV7-2 NA NA TGTGCCAGCAGCCTCATACTAGGCGACCTGTTCTTC CASSLILGDLFF
TRBJ2-1 TRBV19 NA few TGTGCCAGTAGTAGCACCTCACTAGGCCATGAGCAGTTCTTC CASSSTSLGHEQFF
TRBJ1-1 TRBV14 TRBD1 NA TGTGCCAGCAGCCGGACAGGGAACACTGAAGCTTTCTTT CASSRTGNTEAFF
TRBJ2-5 TRBV29-1 TRBD1 NA TGCAGCGTTGAAGACGGGGACAGGGCCGGACAAGAGACCCAGTACTTC CSVEDGDRAGQETQYF
TRBJ1-1 TRBV5-5 NA NA TGTGCCAGCAGCTGGCGGCCGAACACTGAAGCTTTCTTT CASSWRPNTEAFF
TRBJ1-4 TRBV28 NA NA TGTGCCAGCGGGGCCAGCGCTAATGAAAAACTGTTTTTT CASGASANEKLFF
TRBJ1-2 TRBV19 NA once TGTGCCAGTAGCACGACTACAGGGACGAACAGCTATGGCTACACCTTC CASSTTTGTNSYGYTF
TRBJ1-1 TRBV19 NA NA TGTGCCAGTAGCCCAGGGGCCTTGGGCACTGAAGCTTTCTTT CASSPGALGTEAFF
TRBJ2-3 TRBV27 TRBD2 NA TGTGCCAGCAGTTTAGGGCTACTAGCGGGAGGCGATACGCAGTATTTT CASSLGLLAGGDTQYF
TRBJ2-7 TRBV5-4 NA NA TGTGCCAGCAGCCCCGGGGGTGTACGTTTAGAGCAGTACTTC CASSPGGVRLEQYF
TRBJ2-1 TRBV6-6 TRBD1 few TGTGCCAGCAGGACCGGGACAGGGGGCTACAATGAGCAGTTCTTC CASRTGTGGYNEQFF
TRBJ2-5 TRBV11-2 NA NA TGTGCCAGCAGCTCGGGATCCCAAGAGACCCAGTACTTC CASSSGSQETQYF
TRBJ2-2 TRBV18 NA NA TGTGCCAGCTCACCTATGGACTACCCGGAGGGCGGGGAGCTGTTTTTT CASSPMDYPEGGELFF
TRBJ2-7 TRBV6-1 NA NA TGTGCCAGCAGTGAACAGGGATACGAGCAGTACTTC CASSEQGYEQYF
TRBJ2-1 TRBV28 NA NA TGTGCCAGCAGTTCAAGGCGGAAGGTCTCCTACAATGAGCAGTTCTTC CASSSRRKVSYNEQFF
TRBJ1-2 TRBV6-1 NA few TGTGCCAGCAGTGAATTGGGGCGAAACTATGGCTACACCTTC CASSELGRNYGYTF
TRBJ2-3 TRBV11-2 NA NA TGTGCCAGCAGCCCCGGGACTTTGCATACGCAGTATTTT CASSPGTLHTQYF
TRBJ2-1 TRBV5-4 TRBD2 NA TGTGCCAGCAGCAAAACTAGCGGGAGTTACAATGAGCAGTTCTTC CASSKTSGSYNEQFF
TRBJ2-3 TRBV5-1 NA NA TGCGCCAGCAGCTTACCCAGCGGCACAGATACGCAGTATTTT CASSLPSGTDTQYF
TRBJ2-1 TRBV7-9 TRBD2 NA TGTGCCAGCAGCTTAACCCCGGGACTACCCGGATCACCAAATGAGCAGTTCTTC CASSLTPGLPGSPNEQFF